The entry that follows covers one T cell receptor (beta chain) sequence. Sequencing was performed with immunoSEQ multiplex PCR; in TCRdb, only in-frame clones are kept and a portion is missing. The sample lists a few hundred thousand clones, roughly 90% occurring once. Cohort 3 recovery required two negative PCRs, clearance, or symptom resolution. This CDR3 spans 16 amino acids. V dropped 4 bases and J dropped 8; count of bases not matched to a gene: 6. Germline CDR1 KGHDR, CDR2 SFDVKD. The data were taken from a study of blood T cell repertoires in COVID-19. Study in general: T cells, B-cell-depleted T cells, or PBMCs supplied cDNA or gDNA.

The chain joins TRBV24-1 to TRBJ2-1; 14 bases fit TRBD2. The sequence derives from a woman aged 25 to 39 who had recovered from COVID-19. The specimen sequenced was PBMCs or T cells enriched from blood (not recorded which). In DNA form, the CDR3 reads TGTGCCACCAGTGAGGGGGGACTAGCGGGAGACTATGAGCAGTTCTTC. This codes for CATSEGGLAGDYEQFF.